Below, one TCR beta chain is given with its context. Clones were sequenced by immunoSEQ multiplex PCR, and TCRdb holds only the in-frame ones, with some missing. The sample comprises a few hundred thousand clones, about nine tenths of which are singletons, and around 7% rests with the top ten. The source of the sample is a study of blood T cell repertoires in COVID-19. Germline CDR1 and CDR2: SGHDN and FVKESK. This CDR3 region has 15 residues. The germline V and J ends were trimmed by 4 bases and 2 bases, with 15 bases remaining between them. The chain recombines TRBV14 with TRBJ2-7; D is unresolved. Sequenced sample: PBMCs or T cells enriched from blood (not recorded which). The receptor was isolated from a man aged 25-45 years in a cohort exposed to, infected with or recovered from COVID-19 (not recorded which). CDR3 bases: TGTGCCAGCAGCCCACCAGGTGTTCCGCCCTACGAGCAGTACTTC. Residues: CASSPPGVPPYEQYF.